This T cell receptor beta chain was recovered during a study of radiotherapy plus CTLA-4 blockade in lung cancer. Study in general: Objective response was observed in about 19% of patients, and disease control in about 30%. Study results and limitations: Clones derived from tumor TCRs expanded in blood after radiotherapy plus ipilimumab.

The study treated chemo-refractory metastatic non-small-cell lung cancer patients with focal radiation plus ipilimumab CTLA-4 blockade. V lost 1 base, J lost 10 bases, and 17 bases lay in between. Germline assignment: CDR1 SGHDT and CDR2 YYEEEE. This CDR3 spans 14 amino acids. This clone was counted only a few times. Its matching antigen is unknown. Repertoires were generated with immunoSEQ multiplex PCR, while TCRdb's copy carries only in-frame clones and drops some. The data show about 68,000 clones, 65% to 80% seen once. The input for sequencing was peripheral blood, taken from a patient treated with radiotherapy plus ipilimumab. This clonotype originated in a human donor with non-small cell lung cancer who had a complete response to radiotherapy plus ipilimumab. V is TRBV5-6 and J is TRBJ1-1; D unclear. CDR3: CASSLQRTRQRAFF. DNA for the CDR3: TGTGCCAGCAGCTTGCAACGAACCCGACAAAGAGCTTTCTTT.